The 10 T cell receptor beta chains below were found in one sample sequenced in a study of blood T cell repertoires in COVID-19. Repertoires were generated with immunoSEQ multiplex PCR, while TCRdb's copy carries only in-frame clones and drops some. The table records about 230,000 clones, approximately 87% of them present only once. What was sequenced was peripheral blood. The receptors derive from a woman in her 70s with active or convalescent COVID-19.

The V call is TRBV7-2, the J call TRBJ1-4; TRBD1 is a possible D gene (5 bases). This CDR3 has 14 amino acids. V dropped 8 bases and J dropped 0 bases, with 10 bases sitting between them. Germline values: CDR1 SGHTA, CDR2 FQGNSA. CDR3 sequence (DNA): TGTGCCAGCCGCGGGGACCCAACTAATGAAAAACTGTTTTTT. Protein sequence: CASRGDPTNEKLFF.

V and J are TRBV4-1 and TRBJ2-7; a weak D match, TRBD2 (6 bases). The germline CDR1 and CDR2 sequences are MGHRA and YSYEKL. The CDR3 runs to 11 residues. V lost 4 bases and J 7 bases, leaving 8 bases between the germline ends. CDR3 in amino acids: CASSPGEEQYF. The DNA for the CDR3 is TGCGCCAGCAGCCCGGGGGAGGAGCAGTACTTC.

The genes are TRBV30 and TRBJ2-7, with D possibly matching TRBD2 (6 bases). Germline V gene data show CDR1 as GTSNPN and CDR2 as SVGIG (reference sequence). V lost 2 bases to trimming and J lost 7 bases, with 9 bases between them. The CDR3 consists of 11 residues. The CDR3 DNA sequence: TGTGCCTGGAGTCCACGGGAGGAGCAGTACTTC. Its translation is CAWSPREEQYF. The full variable domain, its missing parts supplied by reference TRBV30 and TRBJ2-7, is SQTIHQWPATLVQPVGSPLSLECTVEGTSNPNLYWYRQAAGRGLQLLFYSVGIGQISSEVPQNLSASRPQDRQFILSSKKLLLSDSGFYLCAWSPREEQYFGPGTRLTVT.

The V and J genes are TRBV7-2 and TRBJ2-3; TRBD2 aligns across 11 bases. CDR3 length: 17 residues. Trimming removed 3 bases from V and 4 bases from J; junction bases left unmatched: 9. CDR1 and CDR2 (germline): SGHTA, FQGNSA. This chain's CDR3 is CASSLDSGGAGSDTQYF. The DNA for the CDR3 is TGTGCCAGCAGCTTGGATAGCGGGGGGGCCGGTTCAGATACGCAGTATTTT.

This sequence joins TRBV4-1 and TRBJ2-2, with 10 bases identical to TRBD1. The CDR3 is made up of 15 amino acids. From germline, CDR1 is MGHRA and CDR2 YSYEKL. V was pared by 4 bases and J by 4 bases, with 3 bases of the junction left unmatched. The CDR3 sequence: CASSLRDRGTGELFF. DNA for the CDR3: TGCGCCAGCAGCCTCCGGGACAGGGGCACCGGGGAGCTGTTTTTT.

This chain connects TRBV28 to TRBJ1-3, with 7 nucleotides matching TRBD1. Germline V gives CDR1 MDHEN, CDR2 SYDVKM. The CDR3 has 14 amino acids. With V trimmed by 7 bases and J by 2 bases, 5 bases remained unmatched. CDR3 nucleotides: TGTGCCAGCAATGGACAGGTGGCTGGAAACACCATATATTTT. Its protein is CASNGQVAGNTIYF.

This chain's CDR3 is CAISEFPAGEGYEQYF. The CDR3 DNA follows: TGTGCCATCAGTGAGTTCCCAGCGGGAGAGGGTTACGAGCAGTACTTC. V is TRBV10-3 and J is TRBJ2-7; 8 positions agree with TRBD2. Germline CDR1 and CDR2: ENHRY and SYGVKD. The CDR3 runs 16 residues. Trimming cost V 1 base and J 4 bases; bases outside gene matches: 9.

The sample holds a few counts of this clone. This chain links TRBV6-1 with TRBJ2-6; D is uncertain. The V gene's germline CDR1 is MNHNS and CDR2 SASEGT. V lost 4 bases and J 0 bases, leaving 10 bases between the germline ends. This CDR3 spans 16 amino acids. The CDR3 spells CASSATRSSGANVLTF. The DNA of the CDR3 is TGTGCCAGCAGTGCGACACGGTCCTCTGGGGCCAACGTCCTGACTTTC.

The CDR3, as DNA: TGTGCCAGCAGGGCCGCCAACTATGGCTACACCTTC. It specifies CASRAANYGYTF. The chain carries TRBV6-6 and TRBJ1-2; D remains ambiguous. The germline V gene has CDR1 MNHNY and CDR2 SVGAGI (reference sequence). The CDR3 length is 12 residues. The V end lost 6 bases, the J end lost 2 bases, and 7 bases lay between the germline ends.

The genes are TRBV5-1 and TRBJ2-1; 9 nucleotides match TRBD1. The trim removed 7 bases at V and 10 bases at J, leaving 9 bases unmatched. The CDR3 has 13 residues. Germline CDR1 SGHRS, CDR2 YFSETQ. The CDR3 spells CASRDRDNGEQFF. As DNA, the CDR3 is TGCGCCAGCCGGGACAGGGATAATGGGGAGCAGTTCTTC.